This TCR beta chain was obtained from a study of OX40 agonist ivuxolimab in advanced cancers. Study-level findings and limits: Also showing low normalized T-cell clonal expansion were some of the nonresponders.

V was clipped by 3 bases and J by 0 bases, with 5 bases between them. CDR1 and CDR2 from the germline V gene are SEHNR and FQNEAQ (reference sequence). The CDR3 has 14 amino acids. This clone was observed once. Its target is unknown. Repertoires were generated with immunoSEQ multiplex PCR, while TCRdb's copy carries only in-frame clones and drops some. The table lists roughly 64,000 clones, approximately 85% of them singletons. Sequencing used CD4+ or CD8+ T cells sorted from blood, obtained in a trial of the OX40 agonist ivuxolimab. The chain employs TRBV7-9 and TRBJ1-4; no definite D call. This clonotype was obtained from an adult with an advanced solid tumor such as melanoma, head and neck, liver or kidney cancer. The CDR3 region is CASSLFTTNEKLFF. The CDR3 DNA reads as TGTGCCAGCAGCTTGTTTACAACTAATGAAAAACTGTTTTTT.